The next 5 T cell receptor beta chains were all read from a single sample in a study of T cells in Graves' hyperthyroidism and ophthalmopathy. Regions amplified from RNA transcripts were the TCR beta CDR3 regions. First-round RT-PCR with HTBI primers amplified the TCR CDR3 region. TCRdb reprocessed the multiplex PCR reads via MiXCR and lists one record per CDR3 protein. The sample yields hundreds of thousands of distinct CDR3 sequences, around 38% seen once. Specimen: blood. The source is a man younger than 35 with Graves' hyperthyroidism.

This clonotype was recorded many times. One junction end does not reproduce the germline sequence, and a read error may be involved. The chain recombines TRBV14 with TRBJ1-4; D remains unclear. Germline assignment: CDR1 SGHDN and CDR2 FVKESK. The CDR3 runs to 13 residues. CDR3 sequence reads: CASSQDLAERLFF. CDR3 sequence (DNA): TGTGCCAGCAGCCAAGATTTGGCAGAAAGACTGTTTTTT.

This clonotype was picked up a small number of times. V gene TRBV19 combines with J gene TRBJ2-2; 7 bases are shared with TRBD2. V was pared by 8 bases and J by 4 bases, with 1 base of the junction left unmatched. This CDR3 is 12 amino acids long. Per the germline V gene, CDR1 is LNHDA and CDR2 is SQIVND (reference sequence). In nucleotides, the CDR3 is TGTGCCAGTCTAGCGGTCACCGGGGAGCTGTTTTTT. Amino acid sequence: CASLAVTGELFF.

The J gene is TRBJ2-7, the V gene TRBV20-1; D is perhaps TRBD2 (5 bases). In germline, CDR1 is DFQATT, CDR2 SNEGSKA (reference sequence). The CDR3 totals 14 residues. The V gene lost 0 bases and the J gene lost 4 bases, with 13 bases spanning the gap. The CDR3 bases are TGCAGTGCTAGAGATCCCCAAGCGGAGTACGAGCAGTACTTC. Its protein is CSARDPQAEYEQYF.

This clonotype was counted at least ten times. The rearrangement joins TRBV10-2 to TRBJ1-1; D not certain. Deletions cut 5 bases from V and 6 bases from J, with 13 bases between. CDR1 is WSHSY, CDR2 SAAADI, per germline. This CDR3 is built from 13 residues. Written as DNA, the CDR3 is TGCGCCAGCAGTCTCCAGACGTACGCTGAAGCTTTCTTT. Translation: CASSLQTYAEAFF.

For the CDR3, the DNA is TGTGCCAGCAGCCCCCTCTACAGCCAGGGAACCTACGAGCAGTACTTC. This gives the protein CASSPLYSQGTYEQYF. J is TRBJ2-7 and V is TRBV9; possible D gene TRBD1, 5 bases. Germline V gene sequence: CDR1 SGDLS, CDR2 YYNGEE. The CDR3 runs to 16 residues. Trimming left V 4 bases short and J 2 bases short, with 19 bases between.